Sequencing of this T cell receptor beta chain was carried out in a study of shared clonotypes between healthy human individuals. V lost 2 bases and J 2 bases, leaving 9 bases between the germline ends. The germline CDR1 and CDR2 sequences are MNHEY and SVGAGI. The CDR3 is 15 amino acids. Every immunoSEQ plate was one replicate of a subset's evenly spread DNA. Generated by immunoSEQ multiplex PCR, the TCRdb table keeps only in-frame clones and is missing some. The sample holds about 710,000 clones, over 60% seen once. In the case of this clone: The antigen is unknown. This sample includes further DNA sequences coding for the same CDR3.

Overall study findings and caveats: An expected dependence of interdonor clonotype sharing on sequencing depth was noted.

The TCR sequence derives from a woman aged 25-40 years in good health. The J gene is TRBJ1-4, the V gene TRBV6-5, with no clear D. Sequenced material: memory CD4+ T cells sorted from blood. Subset specified: CD45RA-negative fraction. Here the CDR3 reads CASSYRGRTNEKLFF. The CDR3 nucleotides read TGTGCCAGCAGTTACCGTGGGCGGACTAATGAAAAACTGTTTTTT.